This T cell receptor beta chain was sequenced for a study of identical twins. Study conclusions and caveats: Models, which agreed with sharing between unrelated individuals, nonetheless underestimated the out-of-frame TCR alpha sharing seen in monozygotic twins. Insertion counts were lower in abundant cord blood beta clonotypes, a trend that memory repertoires did not show. Analyses of zero insertions could be partly confounded by invariant MAIT and iNKT cells.

This clonotype was seen a handful of times. Its antigen is unidentified. Donors uniformly comprised healthy Caucasians. Between the trimmed V and J ends, which lost 0 bases and 4 bases, there was a span of 23 bases. Per germline, CDR1 SGHDT and CDR2 YYEEEE. The CDR3 has 19 amino acids. TCRdb analysed the 5' RACE reads with MiXCR anew, one entry per CDR3 protein. Altogether some 630,000 distinct CDR3 sequences are present, under 8.5% being singletons, with the ten largest covering 1.5% to 2%. The data were also submitted as part of a second study, on yellow fever vaccine responses in identical twins.

The sequence was collected from a woman aged 18-29 years in good health. V and J are TRBV5-6 and TRBJ2-1; maybe TRBD2 (6 bases). Sequencing was done on a sample of PBMCs. CDR3 residues: CASSLVGGLGGPAYNEQFF. Here the CDR3 DNA reads TGTGCCAGCAGCTTGGTCGGAGGGCTTGGGGGACCGGCTTACAATGAGCAGTTCTTC.